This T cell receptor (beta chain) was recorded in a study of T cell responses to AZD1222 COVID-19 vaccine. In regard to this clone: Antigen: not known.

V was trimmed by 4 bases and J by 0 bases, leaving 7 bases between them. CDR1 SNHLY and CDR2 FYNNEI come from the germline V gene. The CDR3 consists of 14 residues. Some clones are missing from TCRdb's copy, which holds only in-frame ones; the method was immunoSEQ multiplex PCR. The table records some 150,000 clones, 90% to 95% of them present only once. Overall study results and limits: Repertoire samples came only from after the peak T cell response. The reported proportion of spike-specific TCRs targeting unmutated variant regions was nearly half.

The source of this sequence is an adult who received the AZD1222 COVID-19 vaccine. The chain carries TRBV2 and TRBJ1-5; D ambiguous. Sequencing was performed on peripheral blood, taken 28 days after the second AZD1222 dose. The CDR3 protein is CASSGRNSNQPQHF. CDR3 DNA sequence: TGTGCCAGCAGTGGACGTAATAGCAATCAGCCCCAGCATTTT.